These 9 T cell receptor beta chains share one sample of origin, sequenced in a study of human T cells and chemical hapten exposure (dated by TCRdb to the early 2020s). Read against the paper, the sample's time point label means: patch test 1, 2 weeks after DPC sensitization. Sample treatment or condition, as interpreted from the label and publication: therapeutic diphenylcyclopropenone sensitization with weekly scalp DPC. Unfractionated whole blood was collected in Tempus Blood RNA tubes, and total RNA was extracted from that blood. The library was obtained by RACE. These reads were obtained on a NextSeq 500. In-frame beta chains were kept once TCRdb had trimmed the public reads at Q25 with fastp and called clones with MiXCR. Every distinct CDR3 protein forms one entry, paired with its most common genes and DNA. The sample table holds roughly 50,000 distinct CDR3 sequences, of which more than 9.5% were seen once. The ten most abundant clones make up 1.5% to 2% of the sample.

The sequencing used whole blood, collected in connection with sensitization to the hapten diphenylcyclopropenone (DPC). These receptors were taken from a woman aged 40 to 49 with alopecia areata. Some clones in this sample may be carry-over from other donors' samples.

The J gene is TRBJ2-3, the V gene TRBV12-3 or TRBV12-4; D call uncertain. Trimming cost V 7 bases and J 4 bases, with 12 bases left between them. The length of the CDR3 is 13 residues. For the CDR3, the DNA is TGTGCCAGCACCTCCGGGTTCCCAGATACGCAGTATTTT. It is translated as CASTSGFPDTQYF.

The chain carries TRBV12-3 or TRBV12-4 and TRBJ1-1; a possible D gene is TRBD1 (6 bases). Trimming cost V 4 bases and J 4 bases, with 22 bases left between them. The CDR3 has 17 amino acids. CDR3: CASSSKGGGVGITEAFF. CDR3 sequence (DNA): TGTGCCAGCAGTTCCAAGGGGGGAGGGGTCGGTATCACTGAAGCTTTCTTT.

This clonotype has more than one count but fewer than ten. The chain employs TRBV4-2 and TRBJ1-1; TRBD1 matches 11 bases. The CDR3 is 14 amino acids. CDR1 LGHNA and CDR2 YNFKEQ come from the germline V gene. V gave up 1 base and J gave up 8 bases; unmatched junction bases: 3. CDR3 in amino acids: CASSQGTGGEEAFF. The CDR3 region has the DNA TGTGCCAGCAGCCAAGGGACAGGGGGCGAGGAAGCTTTCTTT.

The chain combines TRBV11-3 with TRBJ2-5; 11 nucleotides agree with TRBD2. The CDR3 is 15 residues long. Looked up from germline, CDR1 is SGHNT and CDR2 is YENEEA. V shed 5 bases, J shed 1 base, and the junction held 3 bases outside the gene matches. The CDR3 DNA sequence: TGTGCCAGCAGCCTAGCGGGAGGTCCCCAAGAGACCCAGTACTTC. Translation: CASSLAGGPQETQYF.

V and J are TRBV5-1 and TRBJ1-3; the D is unclear. Germline values: CDR1 SGHRS, CDR2 YFSETQ. This CDR3 spans 14 amino acids. V was clipped by 4 bases and J by 2 bases, with 10 bases between them. CDR3 nucleotides: TGCGCCAGCAGCCACGGTGATCCTGGAAACACCATATATTTT. As protein: CASSHGDPGNTIYF. Based on the CDR3 plus reference TRBV5-1 and TRBJ1-3, the full variable domain is KAGVTQTPRYLIKTRGQQVTLSCSPISGHRSVSWYQQTPGQGLQFLFEYFSETQRNKGNFPGRFSGRQFSNSRSEMNVSTLELGDSALYLCASSHGDPGNTIYFGEGSWLTVV.

This clonotype was observed many times. The V and J genes are TRBV7-2 and TRBJ2-2; D is ambiguous. V was shortened by 5 bases and J by 2 bases, with 15 bases between the two germline ends. CDR1 and CDR2 (germline): SGHTA, FQGNSA. The CDR3 has 16 amino acids. DNA of the CDR3: TGTGCCAGCAGCCGTAGGTCAGGTGCCAACACCGGGGAGCTGTTTTTT. Amino acid sequence: CASSRRSGANTGELFF.

This clonotype was counted a few times. This sequence joins TRBV7-9 and TRBJ1-2; tentative D call: TRBD1 (5 bases). The CDR3 length is 14 residues. Germline lookup yields CDR1 SEHNR and CDR2 FQNEAQ (reference sequence). V was trimmed by 5 bases and J by 4 bases, leaving 14 bases between them. DNA for the CDR3: TGTGCCAGCAGCCCAGTCGGGGGAATCTATGGCTACACCTTC. Encoded protein: CASSPVGGIYGYTF.

The table lists this clonotype with many counts. V usage is TRBV7-3 and J usage is TRBJ2-1; possibly TRBD2 for D (6 bases). This CDR3 has 13 amino acids. The ends were cut back, 0 bases at V and 9 bases at J, with 9 bases in the middle. Germline assignment: CDR1 SGHTA and CDR2 FQGTGA. For the CDR3, the DNA is TGTGCCAGCAGCTTAACGGTCGGGGGTGAGCAGTTCTTC. Its translation is CASSLTVGGEQFF.

This clonotype was observed a handful of times. The genes are TRBV3-1 and TRBJ2-2; 9 nucleotides line up with TRBD2. The junction had 7 bases not matched to a gene; V was cut back by 0 bases and J by 5 bases. This CDR3 region has 17 residues. The V gene's germline CDR1 is LGHDT and CDR2 YNNKEL (reference sequence). The CDR3 here is CASSQEPGTSITGELFF. The CDR3 DNA reads TGTGCCAGCAGCCAAGAACCCGGGACTAGCATAACCGGGGAGCTGTTTTTT. Together with reference TRBV3-1 and TRBJ2-2, the CDR3 gives the full variable domain: DTAVSQTPKYLVTQMGNDKSIKCEQNLGHDTMYWYKQDSKKFLKIMFSYNNKELIINETVPNRFSPKSPDKAHLNLHINSLELGDSAVYFCASSQEPGTSITGELFFGEGSRLTVL.